The 9 T cell receptor beta chains below were found in one sample sequenced in a study of CD4 T cells in relation to SARS-CoV-2 and coronaviruses. Unexposed donor CD4+ T cells date from 2011-2018, before the COVID-19 pandemic. The cells were cultured for 10 days before CD4+ T cells were isolated. Measured with immunoSEQ multiplex PCR; TCRdb has only the in-frame clones, and not every one. Of roughly 20,000 clones listed, roughly 77% are singletons. Which antigens these TCRs recognize remains unknown. Source material: CD4+ T cells from PBMCs, cultured in vitro. Receptors were obtained from a human donor in good health.

This sequence joins TRBV6-5 and TRBJ2-7; 12 nucleotides agree with TRBD2. This CDR3 comprises 14 residues. J lost 4 bases, V lost 6 bases, and 4 bases had no gene match. CDR1 and CDR2 (germline): MNHEY, SVGAGI. The CDR3 is CASRETSGGYEQYF. Here the CDR3 DNA reads TGTGCCAGCAGGGAGACTAGCGGGGGTTACGAGCAGTACTTC.

The chain recombines TRBV4-3 with TRBJ2-1; 12 bases fit TRBD2. Unmatched junction bases numbered 3, after V lost 4 bases and J lost 11 bases. The germline V gene has CDR1 LGHNA and CDR2 YSLEER. The CDR3 covers 13 residues. The CDR3 nucleotides read TGCGCCAGCAGCCTAGGACTAGCGGGAAAGCAGTTCTTC. It is translated as CASSLGLAGKQFF.

This clone has just a few counts. The CDR3 here is CASSPPAGGGSTGELFF. The CDR3 region has the DNA TGTGCCAGCTCACCACCGGCAGGGGGCGGTAGCACCGGGGAGCTGTTTTTT. The V and J genes are TRBV18 and TRBJ2-2; 8 bases agree with TRBD1. The CDR3 has 17 amino acids. From germline, CDR1 is KGHSH and CDR2 LQKENI. V shed 0 bases and J 4 bases; nucleotides not matched to a gene: 7.

The DNA of the CDR3 is TGTGCCAGCAGTCGGACTAGCGGGACGATAACCGGGGAGCTGTTTTTT. The encoded protein is CASSRTSGTITGELFF. This sequence joins TRBV7-6 and TRBJ2-2; 12 bases map to TRBD2. With 6 bases clipped from V and 5 bases from J, the junction kept 7 bases outside the gene matches. The CDR3 extends over 16 amino acids. Germline V lookup: CDR1 SGHVS, CDR2 FNYEAQ.

This chain uses TRBV5-6 with TRBJ1-6, with 7 bases aligning to TRBD1. V trimming: 0 bases; J trimming: 4 bases; junction bases outside the gene matches: 10. The CDR3 length is 18 residues. CDR1 and CDR2 from the germline V gene are SGHDT and YYEEEE. CDR3 in DNA: TGTGCCAGCAGCTTGGCGGGAGCAGGGGGTAGATATAATTCACCCCTCCACTTT. The encoded protein is CASSLAGAGGRYNSPLHF.

The CDR3 nucleotides read TGTGCCAGCAGCTTTGCACAGTTCTTCTCTGGAAACACCATATATTTT. Amino acids: CASSFAQFFSGNTIYF. V gene TRBV11-2 combines with J gene TRBJ1-3; D call uncertain. The CDR3 extends over 16 amino acids. From germline, CDR1 is SGHAT and CDR2 FQNNGV. The V and J ends lost 3 bases and 0 bases respectively, with 12 bases between them.

The V gene is TRBV10-3, the J gene TRBJ2-7, with D unclear. The V gene's germline CDR1 is ENHRY and CDR2 SYGVKD. CDR3 size: 10 residues. The CDR3 loop reads CSTPRHEQYF. In DNA, the CDR3 is TGTTCCACGCCCCGGCACGAGCAGTACTTC.

The rearrangement uses TRBV7-9 and TRBJ2-5; TRBD2 matches 14 bases. V was pared by 3 bases and J by 3 bases, with 9 bases of the junction left unmatched. The CDR3 spans 18 residues. The germline V gene encodes CDR1 SEHNR and CDR2 FQNEAQ (reference sequence). The CDR3 sequence is CASSFRVPGLAGEETQYF. CDR3 in DNA: TGTGCCAGCAGCTTCCGGGTCCCGGGACTAGCGGGGGAAGAGACCCAGTACTTC.

This chain uses TRBV3-1 (or the pseudogene TRBV3-2) with TRBJ1-5; a possible D gene is TRBD1 (5 bases). Germline V gene data show CDR1 as LGHDT and CDR2 as YNNKEL (reference sequence). Trimming pared 4 bases from V and 3 bases from J, leaving 16 bases between. This CDR3 is 16 amino acids long. In DNA form, the CDR3 reads TGTGCCAGCAGCCCTAGCACGGGGCGTCCCAATCAGCCCCAGCATTTT. Its translation: CASSPSTGRPNQPQHF.